A single sample is the source of the 20 T cell receptor beta chains below, sequenced in a study of beta chain features in type 1 diabetes. Expressed TCRB transcripts were sequenced, since all the RNA that had been isolated was reverse transcribed. Assay used: immunoSEQ multiplex PCR; TCRdb lists only in-frame clones, some missing. The sample carries about 350,000 clones, about 18% recorded once. Specimen: naive CD4+ T cells from blood. The source is a young woman in good health.

V and J are TRBV7-2 and TRBJ1-5; D remains unclear. The CDR3 is made up of 16 amino acids. Trimming stripped 5 bases from V and 2 bases from J, with 16 bases between. CDR1 SGHTA and CDR2 FQGNSA come from the germline V gene. Written as DNA, the CDR3 is TGTGCCAGCAGCCGAGAGCCCCCTCTGGGCAATCAGCCCCAGCATTTT. This codes for CASSREPPLGNQPQHF.

The chain joins TRBV4-1 to TRBJ2-5; TRBD2 matches 9 bases. The CDR3 sequence is 17 residues long. V lost 5 bases, J lost 0 bases, and 10 bases stayed unmatched. From germline, CDR1 is MGHRA and CDR2 YSYEKL. The CDR3 here is CASSAFSGGLYQETQYF. The CDR3 region has the DNA TGCGCCAGCAGCGCCTTCAGCGGGGGGTTGTACCAAGAGACCCAGTACTTC.

This clone was found a few times. Other DNA sequences in this specimen translate into the identical CDR3. The CDR3 region is CASSSGQGNTGELFF. DNA for the CDR3: TGCGCCAGCAGCTCTGGACAGGGGAACACCGGGGAGCTGTTTTTT. The chain combines TRBV5-1 with TRBJ2-2, with 8 bases aligning to TRBD1. This CDR3 spans 15 amino acids. The ends lost 3 bases at V and 1 base at J; junction bases unmatched: 2. Germline lookup yields CDR1 SGHRS and CDR2 YFSETQ. Full variable domain (rest looked up from reference TRBV5-1 and TRBJ2-2): KAGVTQTPRYLIKTRGQQVTLSCSPISGHRSVSWYQQTPGQGLQFLFEYFSETQRNKGNFPGRFSGRQFSNSRSEMNVSTLELGDSALYLCASSSGQGNTGELFFGEGSRLTVL.

This clone was detected only a few times. The J gene is TRBJ2-1, the V gene TRBV9; D gene ambiguous. CDR3 length equals 15 residues. The germline V and J ends were trimmed by 4 bases and 1 base, with 12 bases remaining between them. Per the germline V gene, CDR1 is SGDLS and CDR2 is YYNGEE. The CDR3 loop reads CASSPLTESYNEQFF. CDR3 in DNA: TGTGCCAGCAGCCCATTGACGGAGTCCTACAATGAGCAGTTCTTC.

The sample holds a few counts of this clone. The chain has TRBV5-1 and TRBJ2-7; 8 bases are shared with TRBD2. Trimming cost V 2 bases and J 7 bases; bases outside gene matches: 14. In germline, CDR1 is SGHRS, CDR2 YFSETQ. The CDR3 is 16 amino acids. Here the CDR3 DNA reads TGCGCCAGCAGCTTCTTAGCGGGATACCCCTCAGGGGAGCAGTACTTC. Its protein product is CASSFLAGYPSGEQYF.

This clone has just a few counts. The chain recombines TRBV15 with TRBJ1-6; D ambiguous. Looked up from germline, CDR1 is LNHNV and CDR2 is YYDKDF (reference sequence). Trimming shortened V by 11 bases and J by 10 bases, and 27 bases separated the two germline ends. There are 16 residues in the CDR3. The CDR3 sequence is CAPRQQQTVLESPLHF. The CDR3, as DNA: TGTGCCCCCCGCCAACAGCAGACGGTTCTGGAATCACCCCTCCACTTT.

V usage is TRBV11-2 and J usage is TRBJ2-7, with TRBD2 matching over 11 bases. Germline V gene data show CDR1 as SGHAT and CDR2 as FQNNGV. The CDR3 spans 15 residues. The V gene end was trimmed by 5 bases and the J gene end by 5 bases; junction bases not matched to a gene: 8. The CDR3 sequence: CASSDSGRAFNEQYF. The CDR3 DNA reads as TGTGCCAGCAGCGATAGCGGGAGGGCCTTCAACGAGCAGTACTTC.

The table lists this clone with a few counts. This same CDR3 is encoded by further DNA sequences in the sample. The chain couples TRBV5-4 to TRBJ2-5; 11 positions agree with TRBD2. The CDR3 sequence is 16 residues long. CDR1 and CDR2 (germline): SGHNT, YYREEE (reference sequence). V lost 1 base, J lost 1 base, and 3 bases stayed unmatched. CDR3 sequence reads: CASSLRLAGGQETQYF. The CDR3, as DNA: TGTGCCAGCAGCTTGAGGCTAGCGGGAGGCCAAGAGACCCAGTACTTC.

This clone showed up just a few times. The J gene is TRBJ1-1, the V gene TRBV5-6, with TRBD1 identical over 11 bases. This CDR3 has 14 amino acids. Germline V CDR1 and CDR2: SGHDT, YYEEEE. V lost 4 bases to trimming and J lost 5 bases; unmatched junction nucleotides: 4. CDR3 region: CASSRTGGGTEAFF. CDR3 in DNA: TGTGCCAGCAGCCGGACAGGGGGCGGGACTGAAGCTTTCTTT.

This clone was observed a few times. V usage is TRBV4-3 and J usage is TRBJ2-2, with D perhaps matching TRBD1 (5 bases). With 0 bases removed from V and 8 bases from J, the gap between germline ends came to 13 bases. The CDR3 runs to 15 residues. The germline V gene encodes CDR1 LGHNA and CDR2 YSLEER. The CDR3 reads CASSQEVVGPGELFF. Here the CDR3 DNA reads TGCGCCAGCAGCCAAGAAGTAGTGGGGCCAGGGGAGCTGTTTTTT.

The J gene is TRBJ1-2, the V gene TRBV25-1; D gene uncertain. The CDR3 spans 14 residues. The V gene lost 6 bases and the J gene lost 8 bases, with 19 bases spanning the gap. From germline, CDR1 is MGHDK and CDR2 SYGVNS. The CDR3, as DNA: TGTGCCAGCAGCCCTGCCGGCAACTATGAAGGCTACACCTTC. Its protein is CASSPAGNYEGYTF.

The rearrangement uses TRBV10-3 and TRBJ2-2; 7 bases fit TRBD1. CDR3 length: 12 amino acids. Germline CDR1 is ENHRY and CDR2 is SYGVKD. Unmatched junction bases numbered 1, after V lost 6 bases and J lost 6 bases. The CDR3, as DNA: TGTGCCATCAGCGACAGGGCCGGGGAGCTGTTTTTT. Translation: CAISDRAGELFF.

The V gene is TRBV12-5, the J gene TRBJ2-1, with D perhaps TRBD2 (6 bases). In germline, CDR1 is LGHNT, CDR2 FRNRAP. V lost 6 bases to trimming and J lost 0 bases, with 12 bases between them. This CDR3 is built from 15 residues. The CDR3 bases are TGTGCTAGTGGCGAGGGACTGTACTCCTACAATGAGCAGTTCTTC. It codes for CASGEGLYSYNEQFF.

This chain links TRBV6-5 with TRBJ2-7; 7 positions agree with TRBD1. The CDR3 loop spans 13 amino acids. Looked up from germline, CDR1 is MNHEY and CDR2 is SVGAGI. The trim removed 6 bases at V and 4 bases at J, leaving 6 bases unmatched. For the CDR3, the DNA is TGTGCCAGCAGCGGGACAGCATGGTACGAGCAGTACTTC. Translated: CASSGTAWYEQYF.

This clone was counted between two and nine times. The chain links TRBV9 to TRBJ1-5; 7 nucleotides match TRBD1. This CDR3 is 15 amino acids long. CDR1 is SGDLS, CDR2 YYNGEE, per germline. Trimming at V came to 2 bases and at J to 5 bases, leaving 7 bases not matched to a gene. The CDR3: CASSVTGDPDQPQHF. The CDR3 bases are TGTGCCAGCAGCGTTACAGGGGACCCCGATCAGCCCCAGCATTTT.

This clone appeared a few times. The rearrangement joins TRBV29-1 to TRBJ1-3, with D unclear. V was clipped by 6 bases and J by 0 bases, with 9 bases between them. Germline CDR1 is SQVTM and CDR2 is ANQGSEA. CDR3 length equals 13 residues. Here the CDR3 reads CSVAPYSGNTIYF. CDR3 nucleotides: TGCAGCGTAGCACCATACTCTGGAAACACCATATATTTT.

V is TRBV15 and J is TRBJ1-5, with D possibly TRBD1 on 5 matching bases. CDR3 size: 17 residues. Germline V gives CDR1 LNHNV, CDR2 YYDKDF (reference sequence). V shed 3 bases and J shed 0 bases, with 15 bases lying between them. CDR3 DNA: TGTGCCACCAGCAGGGGAATTATACAGGATAGCAATCAGCCCCAGCATTTT. It specifies CATSRGIIQDSNQPQHF.

The J gene is TRBJ2-1, the V gene TRBV7-9; 8 nucleotides align to TRBD1. V lost 5 bases and J lost 2; bases outside the gene matches: 5. The CDR3 is made up of 15 amino acids. Germline V gene lookup returns CDR1 SEHNR and CDR2 FQNEAQ (reference sequence). DNA for the CDR3: TGTGCCAGCAGCACCCGACAGGGGACCTACAATGAGCAGTTCTTC. It codes for CASSTRQGTYNEQFF.

DNA for the CDR3: TGTGCCAGCAGCCCAGGACAGGGGAAGGATGAAAAACTGTTTTTT. It codes for CASSPGQGKDEKLFF. This rearrangement joins TRBV4-2 to TRBJ1-4, with 9 bases that match TRBD1. The CDR3 length is 15 residues. Germline lookup yields CDR1 LGHNA and CDR2 YNFKEQ. J was trimmed by 6 bases and V by 4 bases; bases with no gene match: 6.

The gene calls are TRBV5-4 and TRBJ1-4; 9 nucleotides line up with TRBD1. Trimming removed 4 bases from V and 5 bases from J; junction bases left unmatched: 9. The germline CDR1 and CDR2 sequences are SGHNT and YYREEE (reference sequence). There are 16 residues in the CDR3. The CDR3 nucleotides read TGTGCCAGCAGCCAACCGGGACAGGGCCGAAATGAAAAACTGTTTTTT. This sequence encodes CASSQPGQGRNEKLFF.